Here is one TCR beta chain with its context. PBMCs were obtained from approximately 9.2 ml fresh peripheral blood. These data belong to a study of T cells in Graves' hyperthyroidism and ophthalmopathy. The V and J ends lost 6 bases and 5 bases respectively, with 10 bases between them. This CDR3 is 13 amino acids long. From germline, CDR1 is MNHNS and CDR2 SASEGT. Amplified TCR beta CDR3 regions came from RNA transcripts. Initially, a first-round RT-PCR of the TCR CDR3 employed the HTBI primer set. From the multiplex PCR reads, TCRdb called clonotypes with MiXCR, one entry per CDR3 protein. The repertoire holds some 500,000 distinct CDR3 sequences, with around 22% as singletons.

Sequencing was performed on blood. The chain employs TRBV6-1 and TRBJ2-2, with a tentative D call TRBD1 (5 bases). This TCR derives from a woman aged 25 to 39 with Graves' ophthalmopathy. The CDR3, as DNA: TGTGCCAGCAGAACTCAGGGAACCGGGGAGCTGTTTTTT. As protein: CASRTQGTGELFF.